This note documents a single T cell receptor beta chain sequence. The antigen remains unidentified. Researchers ran the PCR with 60 Vbeta and 13 Jbeta primers. The data were produced by immunoSEQ multiplex PCR, yet TCRdb's version contains in-frame clones alone and is incomplete. The sample includes 79,000 or so clones, roughly two thirds of them seen just once. The source of the sample is a study of cytomegalovirus exposure and HLA in healthy donors. Whole-study findings and limits: Per published reports, the classifier diagnosed cytomegalovirus status with high specificity and sensitivity.

This CDR3 is built from 14 residues. After removal of 4 bases from V and 8 bases from J, the junction contained 9 bases not matched to a gene. Germline V lookup: CDR1 SGHNT, CDR2 YYREEE (reference sequence). Sample: PBMCs. The receptor's source is a woman aged 40 to 50 in good health and CMV-seropositive. The J gene is TRBJ2-1, the V gene TRBV5-4, with TRBD1 matching 7 bases. In DNA, the CDR3 is TGTGCCAGCAGCCCCAACGACAGGGTTGATGAGCAGTTCTTC. This sequence encodes CASSPNDRVDEQFF.